Listed here are 27 T cell receptor beta chains from one sample, sequenced in a study of shared clonotypes between healthy human individuals. Libraries were prepared by immunoSEQ multiplex PCR; TCRdb keeps only in-frame clonotypes and omits some of them. This sample has 2 million to 2.5 million clones; around 95% occur once, and the top ten carry more than 0.1%. The sequencing sample was made of naive CD4+ T cells sorted from blood. The sample's subset: CD45RA+ positively selected. The receptors derive from a man between 18 and 29 years old in good health.

V gene TRBV6-5 combines with J gene TRBJ1-3; D remains ambiguous. This CDR3 comprises 14 residues. Trimming cost V 6 bases and J 4 bases, with 13 bases left between them. CDR1 MNHEY and CDR2 SVGAGI come from the germline V gene. The CDR3 region has the DNA TGTGCCAGCAGCCCCGGATCACGCGGAAACACCATATATTTT. Amino acids: CASSPGSRGNTIYF.

The V and J genes are TRBV5-4 and TRBJ2-3; 12 nucleotides line up with TRBD2. Germline V gives CDR1 SGHNT, CDR2 YYREEE (reference sequence). The trim removed 4 bases at V and 3 bases at J, leaving 6 bases unmatched. The CDR3 has 16 amino acids. The CDR3 loop is CASSPRGLAGTDTQYF. For the CDR3, the DNA is TGTGCCAGCAGCCCCCGAGGACTAGCGGGGACAGATACGCAGTATTTT.

A single count supports this clone. The gene calls are TRBV7-9 and TRBJ1-5; D unclear. Germline lookup yields CDR1 SEHNR and CDR2 FQNEAQ (reference sequence). This CDR3 has 14 residues. V was pared by 5 bases and J by 0 bases, with 8 bases between. CDR3 region: CASSTGISNQPQHF. As DNA, the CDR3 is TGTGCCAGCAGCACCGGGATTAGCAATCAGCCCCAGCATTTT.

This sequence joins TRBV18 and TRBJ2-7; D tentatively fits TRBD1 or TRBD2 (5 bases each). Trimming cost V 3 bases and J 5 bases, with 14 bases left between them. CDR3 length: 14 amino acids. Per germline, CDR1 KGHSH and CDR2 LQKENI. The CDR3 DNA follows: TGTGCCAGCTCACCTCCCGGGACGGCTCACGAGCAGTACTTC. Amino acid sequence: CASSPPGTAHEQYF.

Details on this clone: This sample includes further DNA sequences coding for the same CDR3. The rearrangement joins TRBV29-1 to TRBJ2-3, with D tentatively TRBD2 (5 bases). The germline CDR1 and CDR2 sequences are SQVTM and ANQGSEA. Deletions cut 4 bases from V and 1 base from J, with 9 bases between. The CDR3 runs 13 residues. The CDR3 nucleotides are TGCAGCGTTGGAAGCGGTGGCACAGATACGCAGTATTTT. Its translation is CSVGSGGTDTQYF.

The rearrangement links TRBV2 to TRBJ2-2; D is perhaps TRBD1 (6 bases). The CDR3 covers 15 residues. The V end lost 4 bases, the J end lost 0 bases, and 9 bases lay between the germline ends. The germline V gene encodes CDR1 SNHLY and CDR2 FYNNEI. In DNA, the CDR3 is TGTGCCAGCAGTGGTAGGACAGCGAACACCGGGGAGCTGTTTTTT. Encoded protein: CASSGRTANTGELFF.

Points on this clone: The same CDR3 can be traced to other DNA sequences in this sample. The chain recombines TRBV30 with TRBJ1-4, with D maybe TRBD1 (6 bases). Per the germline V gene, CDR1 is GTSNPN and CDR2 is SVGIG (reference sequence). Trimming removed 7 bases at V and 4 bases at J, with 22 bases between. The CDR3 has 16 residues. The chain's CDR3 is CASRNVGGPVNEKLFF. CDR3 nucleotide sequence: TGTGCCTCCCGGAACGTTGGGGGGCCAGTTAATGAAAAACTGTTTTTT. The variable domain in full, with the rest retrieved from reference TRBV30 and TRBJ1-4, is SQTIHQWPATLVQPVGSPLSLECTVEGTSNPNLYWYRQAAGRGLQLLFYSVGIGQISSEVPQNLSASRPQDRQFILSSKKLLLSDSGFYLCASRNVGGPVNEKLFFGSGTQLSVL.

J is TRBJ2-3 and V is TRBV10-1; a weak D match, TRBD2 (5 bases). Trimming removed 5 bases from V and 2 bases from J, with 11 bases in between. This CDR3 comprises 14 residues. CDR1 is WNHNN and CDR2 is SYGVQD in the germline V gene (reference sequence). CDR3: CASSPSRLTDTQYF. CDR3 coding DNA: TGCGCCAGCAGTCCTAGCAGACTCACAGATACGCAGTATTTT.

This clone has only one observation. This sample includes further DNA sequences coding for the same CDR3. V gene TRBV9 combines with J gene TRBJ1-1; no clear D. This CDR3 spans 15 amino acids. Germline V gives CDR1 SGDLS, CDR2 YYNGEE. V was shortened by 0 bases and J by 0 bases, with 9 bases between the two germline ends. The CDR3 spells CASSVEAGVNTEAFF. CDR3 in DNA: TGTGCCAGCAGCGTAGAGGCAGGTGTGAACACTGAAGCTTTCTTT.

The chain joins TRBV29-1 to TRBJ2-6, with a weak D call TRBD1 (6 bases). The ends were cut back, 7 bases at V and 0 bases at J, with 7 bases in the middle. Germline V CDR1 and CDR2: SQVTM, ANQGSEA. This CDR3 region has 13 residues. The CDR3 DNA reads as TGCAGCGCGGACAGCTCTGGGGCCAACGTCCTGACTTTC. Its translation: CSADSSGANVLTF.

This chain links TRBV19 with TRBJ1-6, with 8 bases identical to TRBD1. CDR3 length equals 14 residues. V lost 4 bases and J lost 8; bases outside the gene matches: 4. Germline V gene lookup returns CDR1 LNHDA and CDR2 SQIVND (reference sequence). CDR3 in DNA: TGTGCCAGTAGTACGGACAGGGTGGATTCACCCCTCCACTTT. Protein product: CASSTDRVDSPLHF.

This clone was recorded a few times. The V and J genes are TRBV2 and TRBJ1-6, with D unclear. Germline V gives CDR1 SNHLY, CDR2 FYNNEI. The CDR3 runs to 15 residues. Trimming removed 4 bases at V and 10 bases at J, with 17 bases between. The CDR3 loop is CASSGPGPWSSPLHF. CDR3 sequence (DNA): TGTGCCAGCAGTGGCCCGGGCCCATGGAGCTCACCCCTCCACTTT. The full variable domain, completed using reference TRBV2 and TRBJ1-6, is EPEVTQTPSHQVTQMGQEVILRCVPISNHLYFYWYRQILGQKVEFLVSFYNNEISEKSEIFDDQFSVERPDGSNFTLKIRSTKLEDSAMYFCASSGPGPWSSPLHFGNGTRLTVT.

The V and J genes are TRBV7-2 and TRBJ1-5; no reliable D call. The germline gives CDR1 SGHTA, CDR2 FQGNSA. The CDR3 extends over 13 amino acids. V was clipped by 3 bases and J by 2 bases, with 5 bases between them. DNA of the CDR3: TGTGCCAGCAGCTTTATGGGCAATCAGCCCCAGCATTTT. It is translated as CASSFMGNQPQHF.

The chain employs TRBV2 and TRBJ2-1, with 7 positions matching TRBD2. CDR1 is SNHLY and CDR2 is FYNNEI in the germline V gene. The CDR3 spans 13 residues. After removal of 4 bases from V and 15 bases from J, the junction contained 12 bases not matched to a gene. The CDR3 is CASSGSGTTVGFF. CDR3 in DNA: TGTGCCAGCAGTGGAAGCGGGACTACCGTGGGGTTCTTC.

This clone was found once. The chain employs TRBV4-3 and TRBJ2-2; D possibly corresponds to TRBD2 (5 bases). CDR1 is LGHNA, CDR2 YSLEER, per germline. The CDR3 is made up of 14 amino acids. V was clipped by 4 bases and J by 2 bases, with 8 bases between them. Here the CDR3 reads CASSRTSNTGELFF. In DNA, the CDR3 is TGCGCCAGCAGCCGGACTTCTAACACCGGGGAGCTGTTTTTT.

CDR3 region: CASSESIGGGTQYF. The CDR3 DNA is TGCGCCAGCAGTGAGTCGATCGGGGGTGGTACGCAGTATTTT. The chain carries TRBV10-1 and TRBJ2-3; D might be TRBD2 (6 bases). The CDR3 is 14 residues long. V lost 0 bases, J lost 8 bases, and 12 bases lay in between. Per germline, CDR1 WNHNN and CDR2 SYGVQD (reference sequence).

The chain combines TRBV4-2 with TRBJ2-1; D is unresolved. Germline values: CDR1 LGHNA, CDR2 YNFKEQ. The CDR3 contains 20 residues. Trimming left V 0 bases short and J 5 bases short, with 26 bases between. The CDR3: CASSQDVAVLESRPNNEQFF. CDR3 DNA sequence: TGTGCCAGCAGCCAAGATGTGGCGGTCCTGGAGTCCCGCCCGAACAATGAGCAGTTCTTC.

The V gene is TRBV5-6, the J gene TRBJ1-2; D is uncertain. Germline values: CDR1 SGHDT, CDR2 YYEEEE. The CDR3 is made up of 14 amino acids. With 4 bases removed from V and 8 bases from J, the gap between germline ends came to 18 bases. CDR3 residues: CASSQDGKLGGYTF. CDR3 in DNA: TGTGCCAGCAGCCAGGACGGGAAACTGGGGGGCTACACCTTC.

V usage is TRBV28 and J usage is TRBJ1-1; weak D call: TRBD1 (6 bases). The length of the CDR3 is 14 residues. The germline V and J ends were trimmed by 6 bases and 4 bases, with 15 bases remaining between them. From germline, CDR1 is MDHEN and CDR2 SYDVKM. The CDR3 DNA sequence: TGTGCCAGCAGCCCAGGGGAGGTGGGCACTGAAGCTTTCTTT. Its translation: CASSPGEVGTEAFF.

In this sample, this clone turned up once. The rearrangement joins TRBV6-1 to TRBJ1-5; a weak D match, TRBD1 (6 bases). The CDR3 totals 14 residues. V lost 8 bases, J lost 4 bases, and 15 bases lay in between. CDR1 and CDR2 (germline): MNHNS, SASEGT. The CDR3 coding sequence is TGTGCCAGCCGTAGGGGGGGCGAAAATCAGCCCCAGCATTTT. Its translation: CASRRGGENQPQHF.

This chain joins TRBV5-6 and TRBJ1-1; D gene uncertain. V was cut by 0 bases and J by 7 bases, with 4 bases left in between. Germline V gene lookup returns CDR1 SGHDT and CDR2 YYEEEE. This CDR3 spans 11 amino acids. DNA for the CDR3: TGTGCCAGCAGCTTGGGACGTGAAGCTTTCTTT. It codes for CASSLGREAFF. Complete variable domain (other parts from reference TRBV5-6 and TRBJ1-1): DAGVTQSPTHLIKTRGQQVTLRCSPKSGHDTVSWYQQALGQGPQFIFQYYEEEERQRGNFPDRFSGHQFPNYSSELNVNALLLGDSALYLCASSLGREAFFGQGTRLTVV.

The CDR3 region is CASSPMGGIPPPLHF. Here the CDR3 DNA reads TGCGCCAGCAGCCCGATGGGAGGCATACCACCACCCCTCCACTTT. V usage is TRBV4-1 and J usage is TRBJ1-6, with D uncertain. Germline V lookup: CDR1 MGHRA, CDR2 YSYEKL. The CDR3 is 15 residues long. The V and J ends lost 4 bases and 11 bases respectively, with 18 bases between them.

The chain combines TRBV10-3 with TRBJ2-3, with a tentative D call TRBD1 (6 bases). The CDR3 is made up of 15 amino acids. With 6 bases removed from V and 2 bases from J, the gap between germline ends came to 15 bases. Germline CDR1 and CDR2: ENHRY and SYGVKD. The chain's CDR3 is CAIRTGERDTDTQYF. The CDR3 nucleotides read TGTGCCATCAGGACAGGAGAGCGAGACACAGATACGCAGTATTTT.

This clone was observed once. The J gene is TRBJ1-5, the V gene TRBV30, with a tentative D call TRBD1 (6 bases). The CDR3 totals 14 residues. The V and J ends lost 3 bases and 6 bases respectively, with 15 bases between them. Germline V lookup: CDR1 GTSNPN, CDR2 SVGIG (reference sequence). This chain's CDR3 is CAWSPGTRGQPQHF. The CDR3 DNA follows: TGTGCCTGGAGCCCCGGGACACGGGGTCAGCCCCAGCATTTT.

The V gene is TRBV5-4, the J gene TRBJ2-5, with 12 bases aligning to TRBD2. Germline V gene sequence: CDR1 SGHNT, CDR2 YYREEE (reference sequence). V trimming: 3 bases; J trimming: 5 bases; junction bases outside the gene matches: 8. The CDR3 covers 16 residues. The CDR3 spells CASSYRLAGELETQYF. In DNA, the CDR3 is TGTGCCAGCAGCTACCGACTAGCGGGAGAGCTCGAGACCCAGTACTTC.

The genes are TRBV27 and TRBJ2-1; D is possibly TRBD2 (5 bases). The germline CDR1 and CDR2 sequences are MNHEY and SMNVEV (reference sequence). Trimming stripped 5 bases from V and 0 bases from J, with 11 bases between. CDR3 size: 15 residues. For the CDR3, the DNA is TGTGCCAGCAGTCCCCTCGGAGGCTCCTACAATGAGCAGTTCTTC. Amino acid sequence: CASSPLGGSYNEQFF.

This clone was recorded once. The chain is built from TRBV4-1 and TRBJ1-3; D possibly corresponds to TRBD1 (5 bases). CDR1 is MGHRA and CDR2 is YSYEKL in the germline V gene. This CDR3 has 17 amino acids. Trimming cost V 3 bases and J 10 bases, with 25 bases left between them. The CDR3 DNA reads as TGCGCCAGCAGCCAGCCCAGCGGGGGTGGAAAGGAACGGACCATATATTTT. This gives the protein CASSQPSGGGKERTIYF.